The present entry profiles one T cell receptor (beta chain) with its context. This sample is drawn from a study of identical twins. Trimming took 3 bases from V and 4 from J; bases not matched to a gene: 11. CDR1 is SQVTM and CDR2 is ANQGSEA in the germline V gene. This CDR3 region has 15 residues. TCRdb called the 5' RACE reads again in MiXCR, with one record for every CDR3 protein. This repertoire shows 700,000 or so distinct CDR3 sequences, over 8.5% found once; its top ten account for approximately 0.89%. These sequences were also reported in another study, on yellow fever vaccine responses in identical twins.

The J gene is TRBJ1-2, the V gene TRBV29-1, with TRBD1 matching over 7 bases. Sequenced sample: PBMCs. The receptor was isolated from a woman aged 18-35 years in good health. CDR3 in amino acids: CSVEGRGKSGYGYTF. As DNA, the CDR3 is TGCAGCGTTGAGGGCAGGGGGAAGAGCGGCTATGGCTACACCTTC.